A single sample gave rise to the 28 T cell receptor beta chains below, sequenced in a study of response to subunit inactivated influenza vaccine. One entry per CDR3 protein, called by TCRdb with MiXCR from the RT-PCR reads. The table lists about half a million distinct CDR3 sequences, 6.5% to 8% of them singletons, with approximately 13% in the top ten. The sequences come from PBMCs from blood, collected around 25 months after vaccination. Every receptor here comes from a man between 50 and 75 years old who received an inactivated influenza vaccine.

In its sample, this clonotype was seen a few times. The V gene is TRBV7-2, the J gene TRBJ1-1; 7 bases line up with TRBD1. There are 17 residues in the CDR3. V gave up 3 bases and J gave up 1 base; unmatched junction bases: 11. Germline CDR1 is SGHTA and CDR2 is FQGNSA. CDR3 protein: CASSFSGLRGRNTEAFF. DNA of the CDR3: TGTGCCAGCAGCTTCTCGGGGTTGAGGGGGCGGAACACTGAAGCTTTCTTT.

At least ten counts were recorded for this clonotype. The V gene is TRBV20-1, the J gene TRBJ2-3, with 7 bases identical to TRBD2. The junction had 3 bases not matched to a gene; V was cut back by 0 bases and J by 0 bases. This CDR3 comprises 15 residues. In germline, CDR1 is DFQATT, CDR2 SNEGSKA (reference sequence). The CDR3 bases are TGCAGTGCTAGAGATCCACTAGCGAGCACAGATACGCAGTATTTT. Amino acids: CSARDPLASTDTQYF.

This clonotype was recorded a few times. This chain joins TRBV19 and TRBJ1-1; D uncertain. With 5 bases removed from V and 0 bases from J, the gap between germline ends came to 16 bases. CDR1 is LNHDA and CDR2 is SQIVND in the germline V gene (reference sequence). The CDR3 has 16 amino acids. This CDR3 reads CASSLGLSILNTEAFF. The CDR3 bases are TGTGCCAGTAGTCTTGGACTGTCGATACTGAACACTGAAGCTTTCTTT.

The chain links TRBV6-1 to TRBJ2-3, with 8 bases matching TRBD2. The trim removed 6 bases at V and 2 bases at J, leaving 7 bases unmatched. The germline V gene has CDR1 MNHNS and CDR2 SASEGT. CDR3 size: 15 residues. The CDR3: CASRERGGPTDTQYF. The CDR3 nucleotides read TGTGCCAGCAGGGAACGGGGGGGCCCCACAGATACGCAGTATTTT.

This clonotype appeared a few times. CDR3 region: CASIGLAGELFF. The CDR3 nucleotides are TGTGCCAGCATCGGTTTGGCCGGGGAGCTGTTTTTT. The chain couples TRBV11-2 to TRBJ2-2; D gene ambiguous. The CDR3 totals 12 residues. Per germline, CDR1 SGHAT and CDR2 FQNNGV. V lost 7 bases to trimming and J lost 6 bases, with 9 bases between them.

This sequence joins TRBV4-2 and TRBJ1-3; D uncertain. V lost 2 bases to trimming and J lost 7 bases, with 15 bases between them. From germline, CDR1 is LGHNA and CDR2 YNFKEQ. CDR3 length: 15 residues. The CDR3, as DNA: TGTGCCAGCAGCCAACCCGACGGTGGGTGGAACACCATATATTTT. Amino acid sequence: CASSQPDGGWNTIYF.

There are many counts of this clonotype. The chain couples TRBV4-2 to TRBJ2-1; 10 nucleotides match TRBD2. CDR3 length: 16 amino acids. Germline lookup yields CDR1 LGHNA and CDR2 YNFKEQ. The junction had 8 bases not matched to a gene; V was cut back by 3 bases and J by 6 bases. CDR3 protein: CASSQASGGAGNEQFF. Written as DNA, the CDR3 is TGTGCCAGCAGCCAGGCAAGCGGGGGGGCTGGCAATGAGCAGTTCTTC.

This clonotype was seen more than once but under ten times. The chain combines TRBV15 with TRBJ2-4; 11 bases align to TRBD1. Germline V CDR1 and CDR2: LNHNV, YYDKDF (reference sequence). The V gene end was trimmed by 5 bases and the J gene end by 1 base; junction bases not matched to a gene: 7. The CDR3 has 17 amino acids. CDR3 protein: CATSRDRGSLAKNIQYF. CDR3 nucleotide sequence: TGTGCCACCAGCCGGGACAGGGGGTCTCTGGCCAAAAACATTCAGTACTTC.

This clonotype showed up many times. The chain has TRBV5-5 and TRBJ2-7; no definite D call. Germline V CDR1 and CDR2: SGHKS, YYEKEE (reference sequence). Trimming stripped 0 bases from V and 0 bases from J, with 4 bases between. The CDR3 sequence is 13 residues long. The CDR3 nucleotides read TGTGCCAGCAGCTTGGAGAGCTCCTACGAGCAGTACTTC. Amino acids: CASSLESSYEQYF.

This clonotype appeared many times. CDR3 sequence (DNA): TGTGCCAGCAGTAACCGGGGCCGCGAGCAGTACTTC. Its translation is CASSNRGREQYF. This chain uses TRBV27 with TRBJ2-7; D is tentatively TRBD1 or TRBD2 (5 bases each). This CDR3 region has 12 residues. CDR1 is MNHEY and CDR2 is SMNVEV in the germline V gene (reference sequence). V lost 5 bases to trimming and J lost 6 bases, with 11 bases between them.

This clonotype was seen ten or more times. This may arise from a read error, as a much more abundant clone is one base away. This chain connects TRBV10-3 to TRBJ2-1; D unresolved. The CDR3 is 11 residues long. Looked up from germline, CDR1 is ENHRY and CDR2 is SYGVKD. Trimming shortened V by 3 bases and J by 5 bases, and 2 bases separated the two germline ends. CDR3 DNA sequence: TGTGCCATCAGTGAAAACAATGAGCAGTTCTTC. It translates to CAISENNEQFF.

This clonotype occurred many times. This chain connects TRBV5-6 to TRBJ2-4; D remains ambiguous. CDR1 and CDR2 (germline): SGHDT, YYEEEE. The CDR3 loop spans 14 amino acids. V was cut by 4 bases and J by 2 bases, with 10 bases left in between. The CDR3 is CASSPDRTKNIQYF. DNA for the CDR3: TGTGCCAGCAGCCCGGACCGGACCAAAAACATTCAGTACTTC.

V is TRBV20-1 and J is TRBJ1-1, with D possibly being TRBD1 (6 bases). Germline loops: CDR1 DFQATT, CDR2 SNEGSKA (reference sequence). The CDR3 is 14 residues long. V was trimmed by 2 bases and J by 0 bases, leaving 10 bases between them. The CDR3 sequence is CSARPGALNTEAFF. For the CDR3, the DNA is TGCAGTGCTAGACCGGGGGCATTGAACACTGAAGCTTTCTTT.

Ten or more counts support this clonotype. The V and J genes are TRBV7-9 and TRBJ1-1, with D maybe TRBD1 (6 bases). The V end lost 8 bases, the J end lost 1 base, and 14 bases lay between the germline ends. Germline V gives CDR1 SEHNR, CDR2 FQNEAQ (reference sequence). This CDR3 has 14 residues. CDR3 loop: CASVPQGRNTEAFF. The CDR3 DNA reads TGTGCCAGCGTCCCACAGGGCAGGAACACTGAAGCTTTCTTT.

This clonotype was seen more than once but under ten times. The genes are TRBV20-1 and TRBJ2-1; TRBD2 matches 9 bases. The CDR3 spans 16 residues. CDR1 is DFQATT and CDR2 is SNEGSKA in the germline V gene (reference sequence). V trimming: 3 bases; J trimming: 7 bases; junction bases outside the gene matches: 13. CDR3 DNA sequence: TGCAGTGCTAGGGAAGGCGGGAGGGCCTTGTGGAATGAGCAGTTCTTC. Translation gives CSAREGGRALWNEQFF.

A few counts support this clonotype. The chain uses TRBV10-3 and TRBJ2-7, with 7 bases fitting TRBD1. Germline lookup yields CDR1 ENHRY and CDR2 SYGVKD. The CDR3 has 15 residues. V shed 0 bases, J shed 2 bases, and the junction held 4 bases outside the gene matches. CDR3 in amino acids: CAISESSQGAYEQYF. The CDR3, as DNA: TGTGCCATCAGTGAGTCTTCCCAGGGGGCCTACGAGCAGTACTTC.

The rearrangement joins TRBV28 to TRBJ1-2; D remains unclear. The CDR3 runs 15 residues. Deletions cut 6 bases from V and 2 bases from J, with 16 bases between. CDR1 and CDR2 (germline): MDHEN, SYDVKM. The CDR3 DNA sequence: TGTGCCAGCAGCCCTTCCCATACACGGAACTATGGCTACACCTTC. It specifies CASSPSHTRNYGYTF.

The chain recombines TRBV4-2 with TRBJ1-2; D remains unclear. Trimming took 2 bases from V and 6 from J, leaving 13 bases between them. Germline V gene lookup returns CDR1 LGHNA and CDR2 YNFKEQ. The CDR3 runs 14 residues. The CDR3 bases are TGTGCCAGCAGCCAACTGGGCAGTGCCAATGGCTACACCTTC. Amino acids: CASSQLGSANGYTF.

This chain joins TRBV18 and TRBJ2-7; 9 bases line up with TRBD2. Germline V CDR1 and CDR2: KGHSH, LQKENI. This CDR3 is 18 amino acids long. Unmatched junction bases numbered 17, after V lost 3 bases and J lost 5 bases. This chain's CDR3 is CASSPSVVAGVRRHEQYF. In DNA, the CDR3 is TGTGCCAGCTCACCCTCGGTTGTAGCGGGAGTGAGACGCCACGAGCAGTACTTC.

The V gene is TRBV20-1, the J gene TRBJ1-6; TRBD1 matches at 9 bases. Germline CDR1 DFQATT, CDR2 SNEGSKA (reference sequence). The CDR3 sequence is 13 residues long. V was pared by 7 bases and J by 10 bases, with 8 bases of the junction left unmatched. CDR3 sequence (DNA): TGCAGTGGAACCGGGACAGGGAAATCACCCCTCCACTTT. Residues: CSGTGTGKSPLHF.

This clonotype was detected many times. The chain is built from TRBV7-9 and TRBJ2-1, with TRBD2 identical over 9 bases. In germline, CDR1 is SEHNR, CDR2 FQNEAQ (reference sequence). This CDR3 region has 16 residues. V dropped 5 bases and J dropped 3; count of bases not matched to a gene: 8. Here the CDR3 reads CASSAPGLAIYNEQFF. The CDR3 region has the DNA TGTGCCAGCAGCGCGCCGGGACTAGCAATCTACAATGAGCAGTTCTTC.

Points on this clonotype: This may be a read error, as it is one base from a much larger clone. This rearrangement joins TRBV2 to TRBJ2-1; no reliable D call. V was pared by 7 bases and J by 2 bases, with 15 bases between. The V gene's germline CDR1 is SNHLY and CDR2 FYNNEI. This CDR3 is built from 15 residues. This CDR3 is CASIYSHTTYNEQFF. In DNA form, the CDR3 reads TGTGCCAGCATTTACAGCCACACTACCTACAATGAGCAGTTCTTC.

In this sample, this clonotype turned up a few times. The V and J genes are TRBV7-2 and TRBJ2-7; 7 nucleotides align to TRBD2. CDR3 length: 15 residues. V trimming: 2 bases; J trimming: 4 bases; junction bases outside the gene matches: 8. Germline V gene sequence: CDR1 SGHTA, CDR2 FQGNSA. CDR3 amino acids: CASSLKREGSYEQYF. CDR3 in DNA: TGTGCCAGCAGCTTAAAGAGGGAGGGGTCGTACGAGCAGTACTTC. The full variable domain, with the rest looked up from reference TRBV7-2 and TRBJ2-7, is GAGVSQSPSNKVTEKGKDVELRCDPISGHTALYWYRQSLGQGLEFLIYFQGNSAPDKSGLPSDRFSAERTGGSVSTLTIQRTQQEDSAVYLCASSLKREGSYEQYFGPGTRLTVT.

This clonotype came up a few times. The V gene is TRBV7-9, the J gene TRBJ2-1, with unresolved D. Germline lookup yields CDR1 SEHNR and CDR2 FQNEAQ (reference sequence). The germline V and J ends were trimmed by 5 bases and 10 bases, with 12 bases remaining between them. The CDR3 is made up of 12 amino acids. The CDR3 DNA reads as TGTGCCAGCAGCCTTGGAGCATACGAGCAGTTCTTC. It encodes CASSLGAYEQFF.

In DNA, the CDR3 is TGTGCCAGCAGTCCTACCCGGACAGGGATGTACGGGGAGCTGTTTTTT. Protein product: CASSPTRTGMYGELFF. V usage is TRBV28 and J usage is TRBJ2-2, with TRBD1 matching 8 bases. The CDR3 consists of 16 residues. V lost 5 bases to trimming and J lost 7 bases; unmatched junction nucleotides: 12. The germline V gene encodes CDR1 MDHEN and CDR2 SYDVKM.

This clonotype was recorded at least ten times. The rearrangement links TRBV20-1 to TRBJ2-3; 9 nucleotides line up with TRBD2. The ends lost 6 bases at V and 2 bases at J; junction bases unmatched: 9. There are 15 residues in the CDR3. Germline CDR1 is DFQATT and CDR2 is SNEGSKA (reference sequence). The CDR3 reads CSARGLAGITDTQYF. The CDR3 nucleotides are TGCAGTGCACGAGGCCTAGCGGGAATCACAGATACGCAGTATTTT.

This clonotype showed up many times. The rearrangement joins TRBV4-3 to TRBJ1-1; D is uncertain. Trimming pared 1 base from V and 0 bases from J, leaving 9 bases between. CDR3 size: 15 residues. Germline CDR1 is LGHNA and CDR2 is YSLEER. For the CDR3, the DNA is TGCGCCAGCAGCCAAGGGGCAGGCATGAACACTGAAGCTTTCTTT. Its protein product is CASSQGAGMNTEAFF.

This chain joins TRBV3-1 and TRBJ2-5, with unresolved D. CDR1 and CDR2 from the germline V gene are LGHDT and YNNKEL (reference sequence). V was clipped by 0 bases and J by 11 bases, with 22 bases between them. CDR3 length: 16 residues. Here the CDR3 DNA reads TGTGCCAGCAGCCAAGAAAAGCCCGGGCCCTCTAATCTTCAGTACTTC. This translates into CASSQEKPGPSNLQYF.